What follows are 9 T cell receptor beta chains derived from one specimen sequenced in a study of OX40 agonist ivuxolimab in advanced cancers. Profiled with immunoSEQ multiplex PCR; TCRdb holds only in-frame clones, not every one. The sample records about 46,000 clones, roughly nine tenths being singletons. Here the sequenced sample was CD4+ or CD8+ T cells sorted from blood, taken in a trial of the OX40 agonist ivuxolimab. Every receptor here comes from an adult with an advanced solid tumor such as melanoma, head and neck, liver or kidney cancer.

The genes are TRBV28 and TRBJ1-5; tentative D call: TRBD1 (5 bases). Germline V gene lookup returns CDR1 MDHEN and CDR2 SYDVKM. The CDR3 covers 14 residues. The V gene lost 1 base and the J gene lost 6 bases, with 10 bases spanning the gap. The CDR3 region has the DNA TGTGCCAGCAGTTTATCAGGGTTTAGTCAGCCCCAGCATTTT. Its protein is CASSLSGFSQPQHF.

The sample holds a few counts of this clone. The rearrangement joins TRBV10-3 to TRBJ2-7, with D perhaps matching TRBD1 (5 bases). Germline CDR1 is ENHRY and CDR2 is SYGVKD. V was clipped by 5 bases and J by 2 bases, with 10 bases between them. CDR3 length equals 13 residues. CDR3 amino acids: CAISPGAPYEQYF. The CDR3 region has the DNA TGTGCCATCAGTCCTGGGGCCCCCTACGAGCAGTACTTC.

The chain is built from TRBV6-5 and TRBJ2-1; 8 bases agree with TRBD2. The V and J ends lost 4 bases and 0 bases, in that order; junction bases with no gene match: 2. CDR3 length: 15 residues. CDR1 MNHEY and CDR2 SVGAGI come from the germline V gene. The CDR3 region has the DNA TGTGCCAGCAGTTCAAGCGGGAGCTCCTACAATGAGCAGTTCTTC. Translated, it gives CASSSSGSSYNEQFF.

The chain has TRBV18 and TRBJ2-5; the match to TRBD2 covers 11 bases. The CDR3 totals 15 residues. Germline CDR1 is KGHSH and CDR2 is LQKENI. The junction had 1 base not matched to a gene; V was cut back by 3 bases and J by 1 base. CDR3 sequence reads: CASSPTSGGQETQYF. Written as DNA, the CDR3 is TGTGCCAGCTCACCCACTAGCGGGGGCCAAGAGACCCAGTACTTC. The full variable domain, completed using reference TRBV18 and TRBJ2-5, is NAGVMQNPRHLVRRRGQEARLRCSPMKGHSHVYWYRQLPEEGLKFMVYLQKENIIDESGMPKERFSAEFPKEGPSILRIQQVVRGDSAAYFCASSPTSGGQETQYFGPGTRLLVL.

This sequence joins TRBV4-1 and TRBJ1-1; D uncertain. The V and J ends lost 4 bases and 5 bases respectively, with 20 bases between them. The CDR3 spans 16 residues. Germline CDR1 MGHRA, CDR2 YSYEKL. In nucleotides, the CDR3 is TGCGCCAGCAGCCTTACCGGTAGTGGGCTTATGACTGAAGCTTTCTTT. It codes for CASSLTGSGLMTEAFF.

This clone appeared a single time. The CDR3 is CASSVGGGLRGYTF. In nucleotides, the CDR3 is TGTGCCAGCAGCGTAGGCGGTGGGTTGAGGGGCTACACCTTC. This sequence joins TRBV9 and TRBJ1-2; D remains unclear. CDR1 and CDR2 (germline): SGDLS, YYNGEE. This CDR3 spans 14 amino acids. V dropped 0 bases and J dropped 8 bases, with 14 bases sitting between them.

The CDR3 protein is CASSPGRGGNTIYF. The CDR3 coding sequence is TGTGCCAGCTCACCCGGACGGGGCGGAAACACCATATATTTT. V and J are TRBV18 and TRBJ1-3; maybe TRBD1 (5 bases). Trimming stripped 3 bases from V and 4 bases from J, with 10 bases between. CDR1 and CDR2 (germline): KGHSH, LQKENI. The CDR3 loop spans 14 amino acids.

The chain joins TRBV29-1 to TRBJ2-3, with 7 bases matching TRBD1. The CDR3 consists of 13 residues. The V gene's germline CDR1 is SQVTM and CDR2 ANQGSEA. Trimming at V came to 6 bases and at J to 9 bases, leaving 12 bases not matched to a gene. CDR3 DNA: TGCAGCGTCGAAAAGACAGGGTCGGAGACGCAGTATTTT. This translates into CSVEKTGSETQYF.

The chain uses TRBV7-3 and TRBJ2-5; 7 nucleotides match TRBD2. Germline V gives CDR1 SGHTA, CDR2 FQGTGA. Trimming cost V 5 bases and J 4 bases; bases outside gene matches: 10. The CDR3 totals 15 residues. In DNA form, the CDR3 reads TGTGCCAGCAGCCTCATAGCGGGCGACATAGAGACCCAGTACTTC. Protein: CASSLIAGDIETQYF.